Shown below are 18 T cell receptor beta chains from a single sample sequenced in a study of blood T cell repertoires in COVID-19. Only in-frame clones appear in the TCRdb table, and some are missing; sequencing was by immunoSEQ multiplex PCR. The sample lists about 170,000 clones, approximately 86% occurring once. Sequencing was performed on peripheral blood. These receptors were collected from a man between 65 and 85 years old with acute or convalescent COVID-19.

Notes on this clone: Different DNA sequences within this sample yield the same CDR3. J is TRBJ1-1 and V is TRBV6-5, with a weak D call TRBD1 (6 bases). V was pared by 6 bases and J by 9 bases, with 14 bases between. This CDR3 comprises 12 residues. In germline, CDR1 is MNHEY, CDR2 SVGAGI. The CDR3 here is CASRSDRDKAFF. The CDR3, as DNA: TGTGCCAGCAGGTCGGACAGAGACAAAGCTTTCTTT.

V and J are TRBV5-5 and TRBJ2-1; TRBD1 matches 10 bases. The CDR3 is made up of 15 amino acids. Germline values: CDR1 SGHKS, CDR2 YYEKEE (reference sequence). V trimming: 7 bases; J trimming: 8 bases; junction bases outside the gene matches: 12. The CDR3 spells CASLDEDRGKDEQFF. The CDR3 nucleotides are TGTGCCAGCCTGGATGAGGACAGGGGGAAAGATGAGCAGTTCTTC.

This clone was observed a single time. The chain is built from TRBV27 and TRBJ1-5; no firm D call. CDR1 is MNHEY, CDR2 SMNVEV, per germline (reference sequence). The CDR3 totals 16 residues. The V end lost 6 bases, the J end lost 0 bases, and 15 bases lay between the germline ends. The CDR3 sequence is CASSLMGSNSNQPQHF. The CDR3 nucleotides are TGTGCCAGCAGCTTAATGGGCTCAAATAGCAATCAGCCCCAGCATTTT.

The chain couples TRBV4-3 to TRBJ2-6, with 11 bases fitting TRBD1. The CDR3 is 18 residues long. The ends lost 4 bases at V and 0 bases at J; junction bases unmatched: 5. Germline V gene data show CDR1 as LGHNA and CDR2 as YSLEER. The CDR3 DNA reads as TGCGCCAGCAGCCGAGAAGGGACAGGGGGCTCTGGGGCCAACGTCCTGACTTTC. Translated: CASSREGTGGSGANVLTF.

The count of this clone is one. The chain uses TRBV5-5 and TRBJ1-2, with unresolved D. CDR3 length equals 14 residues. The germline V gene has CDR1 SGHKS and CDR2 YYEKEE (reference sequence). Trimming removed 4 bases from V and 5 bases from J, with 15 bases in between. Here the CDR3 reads CASSQVFQVYGYTF. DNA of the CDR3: TGTGCCAGCAGCCAAGTATTCCAGGTATATGGCTACACCTTC.

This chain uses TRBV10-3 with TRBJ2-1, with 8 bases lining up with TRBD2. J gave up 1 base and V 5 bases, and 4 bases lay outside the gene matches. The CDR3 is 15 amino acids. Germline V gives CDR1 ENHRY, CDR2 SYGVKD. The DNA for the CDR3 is TGTGCCATCAGTACAGCGGGAGATTCCTACAATGAGCAGTTCTTC. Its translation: CAISTAGDSYNEQFF.

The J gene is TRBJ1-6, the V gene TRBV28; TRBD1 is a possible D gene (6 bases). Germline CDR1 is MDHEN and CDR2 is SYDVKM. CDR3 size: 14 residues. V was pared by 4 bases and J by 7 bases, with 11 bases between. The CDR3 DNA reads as TGTGCCAGCAGTTATAACAGGGAAAATTCACCCCTCCACTTT. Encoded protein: CASSYNRENSPLHF.

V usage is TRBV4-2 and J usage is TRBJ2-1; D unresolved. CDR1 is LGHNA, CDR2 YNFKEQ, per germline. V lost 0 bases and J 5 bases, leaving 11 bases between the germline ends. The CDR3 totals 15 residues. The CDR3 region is CASSQEATRHNEQFF. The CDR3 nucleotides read TGTGCCAGCAGCCAAGAAGCAACGAGGCACAATGAGCAGTTCTTC.

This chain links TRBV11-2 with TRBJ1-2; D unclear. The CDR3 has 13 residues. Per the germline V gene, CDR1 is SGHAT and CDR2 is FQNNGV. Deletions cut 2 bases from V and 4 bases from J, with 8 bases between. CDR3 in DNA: TGTGCCAGCAGCTTAACCAGGTCCTATGGCTACACCTTC. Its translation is CASSLTRSYGYTF.

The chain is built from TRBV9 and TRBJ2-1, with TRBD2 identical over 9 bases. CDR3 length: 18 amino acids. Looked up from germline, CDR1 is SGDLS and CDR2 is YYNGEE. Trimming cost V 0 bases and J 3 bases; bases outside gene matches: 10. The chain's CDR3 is CASSVGVNSGSFYNEQFF. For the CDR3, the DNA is TGTGCCAGCAGCGTAGGAGTTAATAGCGGGAGTTTCTACAATGAGCAGTTCTTC. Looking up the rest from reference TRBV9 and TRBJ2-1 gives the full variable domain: DSGVTQTPKHLITATGQRVTLRCSPRSGDLSVYWYQQSLDQGLQFLIQYYNGEERAKGNILERFSAQQFPDLHSELNLSSLELGDSALYFCASSVGVNSGSFYNEQFFGPGTRLTVL.

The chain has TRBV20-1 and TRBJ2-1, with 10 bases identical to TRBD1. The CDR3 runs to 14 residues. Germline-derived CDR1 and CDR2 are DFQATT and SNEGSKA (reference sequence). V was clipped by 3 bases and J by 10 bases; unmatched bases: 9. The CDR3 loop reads CSASLGQGYQEQFF. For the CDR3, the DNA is TGCAGTGCTAGTTTGGGACAGGGGTATCAGGAGCAGTTCTTC.

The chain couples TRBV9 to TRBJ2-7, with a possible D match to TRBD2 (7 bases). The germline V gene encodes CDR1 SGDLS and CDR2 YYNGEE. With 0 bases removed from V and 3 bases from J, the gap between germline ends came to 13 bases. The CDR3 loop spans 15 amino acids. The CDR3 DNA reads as TGTGCCAGCAGCGTAGACTTAGGGGGGGGCTACGAGCAGTACTTC. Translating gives CASSVDLGGGYEQYF.

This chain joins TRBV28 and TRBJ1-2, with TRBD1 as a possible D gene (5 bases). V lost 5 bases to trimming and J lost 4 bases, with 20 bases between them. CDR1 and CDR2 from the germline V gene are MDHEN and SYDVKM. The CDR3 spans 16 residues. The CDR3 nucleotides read TGTGCCAGCAGTCCTACCGGGACTTTAGTTGGCTATGGCTACACCTTC. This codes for CASSPTGTLVGYGYTF.

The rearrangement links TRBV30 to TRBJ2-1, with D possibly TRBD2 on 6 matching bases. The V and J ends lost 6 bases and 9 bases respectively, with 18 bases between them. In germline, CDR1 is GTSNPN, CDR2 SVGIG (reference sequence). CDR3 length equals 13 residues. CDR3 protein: CACPTSRLGEQFF. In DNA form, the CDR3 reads TGTGCCTGCCCAACTAGCAGGTTGGGTGAGCAGTTCTTC.

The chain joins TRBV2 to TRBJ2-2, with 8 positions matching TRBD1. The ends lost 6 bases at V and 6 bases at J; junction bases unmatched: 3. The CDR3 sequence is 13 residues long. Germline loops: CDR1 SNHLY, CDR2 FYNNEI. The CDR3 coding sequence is TGTGCCAGCAGGGGACAGGCAGCCGGGGAGCTGTTTTTT. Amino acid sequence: CASRGQAAGELFF.

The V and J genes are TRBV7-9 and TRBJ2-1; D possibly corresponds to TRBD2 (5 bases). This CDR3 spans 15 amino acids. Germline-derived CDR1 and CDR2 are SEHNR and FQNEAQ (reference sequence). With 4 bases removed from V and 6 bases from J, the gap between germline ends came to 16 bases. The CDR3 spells CASSCDLGGCNEQFF. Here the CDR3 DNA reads TGTGCCAGCAGCTGCGACCTCGGAGGTTGCAATGAGCAGTTCTTC.

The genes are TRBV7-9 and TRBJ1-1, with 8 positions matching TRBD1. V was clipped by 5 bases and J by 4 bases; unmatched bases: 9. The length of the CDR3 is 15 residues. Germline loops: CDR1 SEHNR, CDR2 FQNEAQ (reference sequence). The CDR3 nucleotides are TGTGCCAGCAGCCCACAGGGGGGTACCTCCACTGAAGCTTTCTTT. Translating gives CASSPQGGTSTEAFF.

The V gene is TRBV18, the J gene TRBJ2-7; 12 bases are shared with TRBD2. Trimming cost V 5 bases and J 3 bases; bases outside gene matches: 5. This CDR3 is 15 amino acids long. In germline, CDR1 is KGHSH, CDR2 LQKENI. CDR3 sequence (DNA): TGTGCCAGCTCAGTCGGGACTAGCGGGCTCTACGAGCAGTACTTC. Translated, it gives CASSVGTSGLYEQYF.